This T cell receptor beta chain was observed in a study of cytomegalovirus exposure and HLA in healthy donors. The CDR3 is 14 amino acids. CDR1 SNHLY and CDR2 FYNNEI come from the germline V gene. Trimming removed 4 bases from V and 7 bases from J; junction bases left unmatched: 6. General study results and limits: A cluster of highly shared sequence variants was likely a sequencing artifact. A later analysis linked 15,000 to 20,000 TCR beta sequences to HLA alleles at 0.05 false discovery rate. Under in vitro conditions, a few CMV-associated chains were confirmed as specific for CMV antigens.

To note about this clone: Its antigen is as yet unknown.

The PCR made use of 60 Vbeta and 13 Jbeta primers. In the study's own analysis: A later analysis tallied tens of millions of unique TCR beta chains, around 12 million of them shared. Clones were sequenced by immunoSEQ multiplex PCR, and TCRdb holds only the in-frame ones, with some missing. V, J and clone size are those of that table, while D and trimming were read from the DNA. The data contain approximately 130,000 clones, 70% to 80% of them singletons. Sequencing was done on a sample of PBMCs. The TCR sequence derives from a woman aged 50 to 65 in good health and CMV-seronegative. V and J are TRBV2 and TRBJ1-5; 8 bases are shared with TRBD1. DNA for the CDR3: TGTGCCAGCAGTGCCACGACAGGGGTCCAGCCCCAGCATTTT. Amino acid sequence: CASSATTGVQPQHF.